The T cell receptor (beta chain) described here comes from a study of identical twins. TCRdb re-analysed the 5' RACE reads in MiXCR, keeping a single row per CDR3 protein. The sample has nearly 250,000 distinct CDR3 sequences; about 7% are singletons. The CDR3 sequence is 13 residues long. Trimming cost V 3 bases and J 3 bases, with 8 bases left between them. Germline V gives CDR1 MNHEY, CDR2 SVGAGI. This same sample was also part of a study on yellow fever vaccine responses in identical twins.

What was sequenced was memory (CD45RO+) T cells sorted from blood. The chain uses TRBV6-5 and TRBJ2-5; D is unclear. The receptor comes from a woman aged 18-29 years in good health. The CDR3 nucleotides read TGTGCCAGCAGTTATAGTTCGAAAGAGACCCAGTACTTC. Protein product: CASSYSSKETQYF.